This T cell receptor beta chain was sequenced during a study of CD8+CD57+ T cells in acquired aplastic anemia. Study context: The average for DNA from sorted CD4+ and CD8+ cells was 3 to 4 ug.

Genomic DNA constituted the template upon which TCR beta VDJ and CDR3 profiling was performed. MiXCR, applied by TCRdb to the reads, yields one record per CDR3 protein. This repertoire shows 160,000 or so distinct CDR3 sequences, 45% to 55% found once; its top ten account for 1.1%. Previously, flow cytometry had revealed CD8+CD57+ cell expansion in the patients chosen for sequencing. Blood sampling was performed on the patients, and none of them had received therapy by then. Germline V gene sequence: CDR1 SQVTM, CDR2 ANQGSEA. CDR3 length: 13 amino acids. V dropped 6 bases and J dropped 5 bases, with 16 bases sitting between them.

This TCR was sampled from a human donor with aplastic anemia. Sequencing used sorted CD4+, CD8+, or CD8+CD57+ T cells (not recorded which) from PBMCs. The J gene is TRBJ1-1, the V gene TRBV29-1; possibly TRBD1 for D (5 bases). CDR3 protein: CSVGDGGGTEAFF. For the CDR3, the DNA is TGCAGCGTGGGGGACGGAGGTGGTACTGAAGCTTTCTTT.